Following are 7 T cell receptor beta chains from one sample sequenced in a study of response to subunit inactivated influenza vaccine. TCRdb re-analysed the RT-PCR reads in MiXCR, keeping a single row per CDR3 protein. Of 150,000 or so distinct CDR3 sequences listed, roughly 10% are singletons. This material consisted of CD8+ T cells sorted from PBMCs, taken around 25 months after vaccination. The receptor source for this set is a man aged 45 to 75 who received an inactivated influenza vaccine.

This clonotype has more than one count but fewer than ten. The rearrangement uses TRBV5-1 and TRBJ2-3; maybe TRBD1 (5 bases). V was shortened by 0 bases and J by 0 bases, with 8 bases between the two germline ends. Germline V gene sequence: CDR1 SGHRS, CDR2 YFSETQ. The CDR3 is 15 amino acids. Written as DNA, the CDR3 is TGCGCCAGCAGCTTGGTTCAGGGTAGCACAGATACGCAGTATTTT. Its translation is CASSLVQGSTDTQYF.

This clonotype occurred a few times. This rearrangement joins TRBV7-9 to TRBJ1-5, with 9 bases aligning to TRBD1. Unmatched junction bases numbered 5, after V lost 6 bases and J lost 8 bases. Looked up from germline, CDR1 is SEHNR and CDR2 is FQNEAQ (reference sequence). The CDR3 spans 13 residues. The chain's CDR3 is CASSPDRGEPQHF. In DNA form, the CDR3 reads TGTGCCAGCAGTCCAGACAGGGGGGAGCCCCAGCATTTT.

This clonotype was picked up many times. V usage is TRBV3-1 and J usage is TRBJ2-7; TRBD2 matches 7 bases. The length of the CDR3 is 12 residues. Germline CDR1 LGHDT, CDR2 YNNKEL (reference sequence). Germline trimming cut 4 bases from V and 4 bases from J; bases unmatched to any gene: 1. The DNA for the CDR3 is TGTGCCAGCAGCCGCGGGGGTTACGAGCAGTACTTC. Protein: CASSRGGYEQYF.

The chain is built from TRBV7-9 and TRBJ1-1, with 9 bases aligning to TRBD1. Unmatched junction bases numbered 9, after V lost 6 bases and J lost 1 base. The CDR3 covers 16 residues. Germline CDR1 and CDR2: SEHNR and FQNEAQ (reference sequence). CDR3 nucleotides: TGTGCCAGCAGTACTCCCTGGACAGGGGAGAACACTGAAGCTTTCTTT. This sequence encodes CASSTPWTGENTEAFF.

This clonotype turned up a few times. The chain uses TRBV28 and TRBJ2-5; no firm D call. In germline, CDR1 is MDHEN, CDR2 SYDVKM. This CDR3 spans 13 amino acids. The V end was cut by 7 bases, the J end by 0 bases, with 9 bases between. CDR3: CASKQMYQETQYF. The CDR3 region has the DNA TGTGCCAGCAAACAGATGTACCAAGAGACCCAGTACTTC.

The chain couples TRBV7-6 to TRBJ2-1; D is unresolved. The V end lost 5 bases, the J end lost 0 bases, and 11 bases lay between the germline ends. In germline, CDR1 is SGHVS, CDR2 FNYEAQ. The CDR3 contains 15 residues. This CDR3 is CASSAEISSYNEQFF. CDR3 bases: TGTGCCAGCAGCGCCGAAATTAGCTCCTACAATGAGCAGTTCTTC.

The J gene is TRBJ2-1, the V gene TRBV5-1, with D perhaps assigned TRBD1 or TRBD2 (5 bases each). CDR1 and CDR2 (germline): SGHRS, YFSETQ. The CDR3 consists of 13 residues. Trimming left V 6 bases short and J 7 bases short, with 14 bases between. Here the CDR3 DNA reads TGCGCCAGCAACCGGGGCAGGGTGAATGAGCAGTTCTTC. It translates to CASNRGRVNEQFF. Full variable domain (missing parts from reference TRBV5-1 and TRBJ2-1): KAGVTQTPRYLIKTRGQQVTLSCSPISGHRSVSWYQQTPGQGLQFLFEYFSETQRNKGNFPGRFSGRQFSNSRSEMNVSTLELGDSALYLCASNRGRVNEQFFGPGTRLTVL.